These 8 T cell receptor beta chains originate from one sample sequenced in a study of blood T cell repertoires in COVID-19. The assay was immunoSEQ multiplex PCR, and TCRdb's table has in-frame clones only and misses some. In the table there are 310,000 or so clones, around 90% of which are singletons. Source material: PBMCs or T cells enriched from blood (not recorded which). The receptors stem from a woman between 18 and 29 years old with acute COVID-19.

The chain employs TRBV5-1 and TRBJ2-3; TRBD2 might be the D (5 bases). Trimming stripped 5 bases from V and 2 bases from J, with 12 bases between. The CDR3 spans 14 residues. Germline loops: CDR1 SGHRS, CDR2 YFSETQ. The CDR3, as DNA: TGCGCCAGCAGGGGAGCGCTTTCCACAGATACGCAGTATTTT. Amino acids: CASRGALSTDTQYF.

V and J are TRBV5-1 and TRBJ2-6; unclear D gene. The CDR3 length is 15 residues. V gave up 7 bases and J gave up 4 bases, with 15 bases separating them. Germline CDR1 is SGHRS and CDR2 is YFSETQ. DNA for the CDR3: TGCGCCAGCGCCCGAGGTCTCCTAGGGGCCAACGTCCTGACTTTC. Translation: CASARGLLGANVLTF.

The chain combines TRBV5-1 with TRBJ2-3; tentatively, D is TRBD2 (7 bases). V lost 4 bases and J 2 bases, leaving 14 bases between the germline ends. Germline CDR1 is SGHRS and CDR2 is YFSETQ. This CDR3 is built from 15 residues. The CDR3 sequence: CASSQWAGATDTQYF. The CDR3 bases are TGCGCCAGCAGCCAGTGGGCGGGGGCCACAGATACGCAGTATTTT.

J is TRBJ1-2 and V is TRBV4-2; maybe TRBD1 (5 bases). Germline V CDR1 and CDR2: LGHNA, YNFKEQ. The length of the CDR3 is 15 residues. Trimming took off 0 bases at V and 2 bases at J, with 10 bases between the two ends. CDR3 region: CASSQERTRNYGYTF. CDR3 in DNA: TGTGCCAGCAGCCAAGAAAGGACACGAAACTATGGCTACACCTTC.

This clone appeared a single time. Other nucleotide sequences from this sample produce the same CDR3. The chain employs TRBV11-2 and TRBJ1-1; D ambiguous. The length of the CDR3 is 13 residues. Trimming stripped 0 bases from V and 4 bases from J, with 6 bases between. CDR1 SGHAT and CDR2 FQNNGV come from the germline V gene. CDR3 sequence: CASSLDPGTEAFF. The DNA for the CDR3 is TGTGCCAGCAGCTTAGATCCCGGCACTGAAGCTTTCTTT.

This clone appeared once. The CDR3, as DNA: TGTGCCAGCAGCTTATATCTCGATCAGCCCCAGCATTTT. It yields the protein CASSLYLDQPQHF. The V and J genes are TRBV7-6 and TRBJ1-5, with unresolved D. CDR1 SGHVS and CDR2 FNYEAQ come from the germline V gene. This CDR3 contains 13 residues. Trimming removed 2 bases from V and 5 bases from J, with 7 bases in between.

The chain combines TRBV6-5 with TRBJ2-1; D is uncertain. The V end was cut by 6 bases, the J end by 0 bases, with 6 bases between. The CDR3 is 13 residues long. Looked up from germline, CDR1 is MNHEY and CDR2 is SVGAGI. Here the CDR3 reads CASRLGSYNEQFF. CDR3 nucleotide sequence: TGTGCCAGCAGACTCGGCTCCTACAATGAGCAGTTCTTC.

The chain has TRBV9 and TRBJ1-4; the match to TRBD1 covers 7 bases. The CDR3 loop spans 14 amino acids. Germline CDR1 SGDLS, CDR2 YYNGEE. J gave up 8 bases and V 4 bases, and 8 bases lay outside the gene matches. CDR3 region: CASSPWKGAEKLFF. DNA for the CDR3: TGTGCCAGCAGCCCGTGGAAGGGGGCAGAAAAACTGTTTTTT.